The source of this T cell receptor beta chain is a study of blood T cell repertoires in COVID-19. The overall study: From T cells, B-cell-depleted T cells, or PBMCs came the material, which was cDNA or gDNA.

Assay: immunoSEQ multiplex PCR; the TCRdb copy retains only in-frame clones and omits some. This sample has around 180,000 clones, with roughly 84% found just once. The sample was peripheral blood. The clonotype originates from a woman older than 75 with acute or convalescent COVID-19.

The CDR3 region is CASSSPAGGSSYNEQFF. The CDR3, as DNA: TGTGCCAGCAGCTCCCCAGCCGGAGGGAGCTCCTACAATGAGCAGTTCTTC. The chain employs TRBV5-5 and TRBJ2-1; weak D call: TRBD2 (6 bases). This CDR3 has 17 amino acids. The germline V gene has CDR1 SGHKS and CDR2 YYEKEE (reference sequence). Trimming left V 3 bases short and J 0 bases short, with 16 bases between.